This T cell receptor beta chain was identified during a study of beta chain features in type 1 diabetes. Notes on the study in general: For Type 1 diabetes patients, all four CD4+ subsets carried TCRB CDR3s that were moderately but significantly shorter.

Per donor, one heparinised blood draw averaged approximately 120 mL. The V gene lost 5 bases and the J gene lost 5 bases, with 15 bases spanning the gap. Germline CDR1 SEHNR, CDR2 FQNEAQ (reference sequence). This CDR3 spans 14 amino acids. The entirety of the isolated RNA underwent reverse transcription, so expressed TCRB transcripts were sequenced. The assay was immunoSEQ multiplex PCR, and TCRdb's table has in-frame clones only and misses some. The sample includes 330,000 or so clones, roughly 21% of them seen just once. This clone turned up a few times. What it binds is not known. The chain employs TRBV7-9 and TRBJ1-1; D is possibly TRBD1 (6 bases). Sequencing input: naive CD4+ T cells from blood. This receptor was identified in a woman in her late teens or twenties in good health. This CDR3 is CASSPGAGQTEAFF. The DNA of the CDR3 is TGTGCCAGCAGCCCAGGGGCAGGACAGACTGAAGCTTTCTTT.